Detailed here is one T cell receptor (beta chain). Its antigen is unknown. The data are from a study of response to subunit inactivated influenza vaccine. CDR1 is SGHNT, CDR2 YYREEE, per germline (reference sequence). This CDR3 has 15 amino acids. V was pared by 4 bases and J by 4 bases, with 8 bases of the junction left unmatched. TCRdb recomputed calls from the RT-PCR reads with MiXCR, one row per CDR3 protein. The sample lists under 950,000 distinct CDR3 sequences, approximately 21% seen once, with 10% to 13% in the top ten. General study results and limits: The authors proposed limited new T cell recruitment per seasonal influenza vaccination.

Sequences were derived from PBMCs from blood, sampled around 5 days after vaccination. The clonotype originates from a man in his forties or fifties who received an inactivated influenza vaccine. The rearrangement joins TRBV5-4 to TRBJ1-5; 7 bases agree with TRBD1. As DNA, the CDR3 is TGTGCCAGCAGCCCCGGGACAGATCTTAATCAGCCCCAGCATTTT. Translated: CASSPGTDLNQPQHF.